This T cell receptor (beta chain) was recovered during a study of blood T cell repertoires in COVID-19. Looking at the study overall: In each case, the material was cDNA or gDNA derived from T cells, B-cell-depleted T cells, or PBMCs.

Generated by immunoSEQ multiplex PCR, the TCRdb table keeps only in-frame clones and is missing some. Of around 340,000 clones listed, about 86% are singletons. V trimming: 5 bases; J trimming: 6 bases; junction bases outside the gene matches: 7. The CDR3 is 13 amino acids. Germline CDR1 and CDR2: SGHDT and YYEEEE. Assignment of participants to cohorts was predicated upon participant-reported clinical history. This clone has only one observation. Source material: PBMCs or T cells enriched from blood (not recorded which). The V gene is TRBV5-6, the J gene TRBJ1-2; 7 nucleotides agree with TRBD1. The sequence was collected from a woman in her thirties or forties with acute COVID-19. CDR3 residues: CASSPGDSDGYTF. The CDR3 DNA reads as TGTGCCAGCAGTCCTGGGGACAGTGATGGCTACACCTTC.